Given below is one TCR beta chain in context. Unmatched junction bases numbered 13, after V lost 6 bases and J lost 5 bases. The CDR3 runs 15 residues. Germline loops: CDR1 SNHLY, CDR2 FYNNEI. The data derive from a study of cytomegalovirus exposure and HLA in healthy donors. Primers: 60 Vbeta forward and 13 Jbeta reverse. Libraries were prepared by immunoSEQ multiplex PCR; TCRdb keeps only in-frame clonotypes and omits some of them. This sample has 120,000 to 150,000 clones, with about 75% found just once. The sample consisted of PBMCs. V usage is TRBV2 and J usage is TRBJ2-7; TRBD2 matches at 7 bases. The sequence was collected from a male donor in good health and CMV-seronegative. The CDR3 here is CASSLGGRASHEQYF. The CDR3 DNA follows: TGTGCCAGCAGCTTAGGAGGGAGGGCCTCGCACGAGCAGTACTTC.